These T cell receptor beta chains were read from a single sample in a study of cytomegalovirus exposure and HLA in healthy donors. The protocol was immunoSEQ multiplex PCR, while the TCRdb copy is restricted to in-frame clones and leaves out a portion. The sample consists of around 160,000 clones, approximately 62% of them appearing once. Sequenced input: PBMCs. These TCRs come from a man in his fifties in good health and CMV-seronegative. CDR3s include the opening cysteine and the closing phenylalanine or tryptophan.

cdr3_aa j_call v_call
CASSVSWGGEQYF TRBJ2-7 TRBV6-1
CASIGTSNTGELFF TRBJ2-2 TRBV19
CASSSVPIDRLNTEAFF TRBJ1-1 TRBV7-2
CASRTGVTEAFF TRBJ1-1 TRBV6-1
CASSRTGPYNEQFF TRBJ2-1 TRBV6-1
CASSLGQGGAGELFF TRBJ2-2 TRBV11-2
CASSIRIWDRVEKLFF TRBJ1-4 TRBV19
CASSSQEYNEQFF TRBJ2-1 TRBV7-2
CASSIGTSGGAGANVLTF TRBJ2-6 TRBV19
CASSLVAGLPTDTQYF TRBJ2-3 TRBV5-1
CASSQEGGAAYF TRBJ2-7 TRBV4-3
CAIGGRLMNTEAFF TRBJ1-1 TRBV10-3
CASSPGTVQETQYF TRBJ2-5 TRBV19
CASSAGTSGGSSTDTQYF TRBJ2-3 TRBV11-3
CASLLEGGNTEAFF TRBJ1-1 TRBV11-2
CASSTGQGLNTIYF TRBJ1-3 TRBV6-6
CASSPGLAGKGELFF TRBJ2-2 TRBV11-2
CASEASYNEQFF TRBJ2-1 TRBV28
CASSLAGTALNYGYTF TRBJ1-2 TRBV7-9
CASSYSTGGYEQYF TRBJ2-7 TRBV6-5
CASSLVQGGNYGYTF TRBJ1-2 TRBV5-1
CASSLDRYTGELFF TRBJ2-2 TRBV7-2
CASSWREYTDTQYF TRBJ2-3 TRBV13
CASSAEAEPISPLHF TRBJ1-6 TRBV2
CASSEQGYIGYTF TRBJ1-2 TRBV6-1
CASSDPGLAGGRREQYF TRBJ2-7 TRBV7-2
CASRKAGTLEKLFF TRBJ1-4 TRBV7-2
CASSVTGHGELFF TRBJ2-2 TRBV19
CASSLQGNTEAFF TRBJ1-1 TRBV5-5
CASSPGQGRDGNTIYF TRBJ1-3 TRBV11-2
CASSLAGGPQHF TRBJ1-5 TRBV11-2
CASTTPGTGELFF TRBJ2-2 TRBV21-1
CASSRRGLAVGEQFF TRBJ2-1 TRBV27
CASGRAKNIQYF TRBJ2-4 TRBV6-1
CAIRGQVPDYGYTF TRBJ1-2 TRBV10-3
CASSLTQGNQPQHF TRBJ1-5 TRBV7-6
CASSWTGGPNTEAFF TRBJ1-1 TRBV5-4
CASSQTGGEQYF TRBJ2-7 TRBV28
CASSAGLAGNEQFF TRBJ2-1 TRBV5-6
CASSPTSGGTDTQYF TRBJ2-3 TRBV18
CASSRTGQGNQPQHF TRBJ1-5 TRBV5-1
CASSLDRERGNTGELFF TRBJ2-2 TRBV7-2
CATGGYQGEQYF TRBJ2-7 TRBV12-5
CASSPNLAGGSYEQYF TRBJ2-7 TRBV11-2
CASSSLQGTNEKLFF TRBJ1-4 TRBV7-9
CASRVTSGGSQETQYF TRBJ2-5 TRBV7-9
CASSRTGEEEKLFF TRBJ1-4 TRBV10-1
CASSTSDRGVAEAFF TRBJ1-1 TRBV2
CASSPGVGLTNTGELFF TRBJ2-2 TRBV7-7
CASSYSELSGETQYF TRBJ2-5 TRBV6-5
CASRRGGRETQYF TRBJ2-5 TRBV11-2
CASSLTSGGQSEQFF TRBJ2-1 TRBV5-1
CASSLGTNEQYF TRBJ2-7 TRBV11-2
CASRFSGQNTGELFF TRBJ2-2 TRBV7-2
CASSLAGTGGEKLFF TRBJ1-4 TRBV28
CASSYGRDNSPLHF TRBJ1-6 TRBV6-6
CASSGHADTQYF TRBJ2-3 TRBV9